This T cell receptor beta chain was found in a study of blood T cell repertoires in COVID-19. Study at large: Samples came from the United States, Italy and Spain, spanning acute and convalescent COVID-19. From T cells, B-cell-depleted T cells, or PBMCs came the material, which was cDNA or gDNA.

Authors' methods: Amplification from reference gene primers served as the basis for estimated nucleated cell counts. This table comes from immunoSEQ multiplex PCR, and its TCRdb copy is limited to in-frame clones, with some not included. V and J calls and clone size are as listed in that table; D and trimming were resolved from the DNA. Counted here are tens of thousands of clones, around 85% occurring once; the ten biggest clones make up roughly an eighth. The CDR3 has 15 amino acids. Trimming cost V 3 bases and J 5 bases; bases outside gene matches: 10. The germline V gene encodes CDR1 SQVTM and CDR2 ANQGSEA.

The clonotype was recovered from a human donor in a cohort sampled during active COVID-19. The gene calls are TRBV29-1 and TRBJ2-3, with TRBD2 matching over 8 bases. Material for sequencing was peripheral blood. The CDR3 bases are TGCAGCGTTGAGCCAAGGGGACTAGAGGTAGATACGCAGTATTTT. This translates into CSVEPRGLEVDTQYF.